These T cell receptor beta chains were read from a single sample in a study of PD-1 blockade in mismatch repair-deficient tumors. Assay used: immunoSEQ multiplex PCR; TCRdb lists only in-frame clones, some missing. Here the sample spans 100,000 to 150,000 clones, 85% to 90% being singletons. This material consisted of peripheral blood, taken approximately 71 weeks after starting pembrolizumab. These receptor sequences come from an adult with mismatch repair-deficient cancer. The CDR3 runs from the conserved cysteine through the conserved F or W. Fields, in order: J gene, clone size, V gene, D gene, CDR3 DNA, CDR3 protein. The D gene is left open where the match is weak. Some rows mark clone size as missing; the rest say once, few, many or name a class of expanded clone.

j_gene: TRBJ1-2; abundance: NA; v_gene: TRBV27; d_gene: NA; CDR3nt: TGTGCCAGCAGTCTAACGGTAGCGGCGGGAAGAGGTGGCTACACCTTC; CDR3aa: CASSLTVAAGRGGYTF
j_gene: TRBJ1-2; abundance: NA; v_gene: TRBV29-1; d_gene: NA; CDR3nt: TGCAGCGTTGAGGGTGGGAGGGACTATGGCTACACCTTC; CDR3aa: CSVEGGRDYGYTF
j_gene: TRBJ2-7; abundance: NA; v_gene: TRBV28; d_gene: TRBD2; CDR3nt: TGTGCCAGCAGTTCGCTAGCGGGAGGTTCCTACGAGCAGTACTTC; CDR3aa: CASSSLAGGSYEQYF
j_gene: TRBJ2-1; abundance: NA; v_gene: TRBV7-6; d_gene: TRBD1; CDR3nt: TGTGCCAGCAGCCTTCCCCGACAGGGTGACGAGCAGTTCTTC; CDR3aa: CASSLPRQGDEQFF
j_gene: TRBJ2-3; abundance: NA; v_gene: TRBV5-1; d_gene: TRBD1; CDR3nt: TGCGCCAGCAGCAGGGACAGGGCTGCAGATACGCAGTATTTT; CDR3aa: CASSRDRAADTQYF
j_gene: TRBJ2-7; abundance: NA; v_gene: TRBV7-9; d_gene: NA; CDR3nt: TGTGCCAGCAGCTTGTACGACCGCTACGAGCAGTACTTC; CDR3aa: CASSLYDRYEQYF
j_gene: TRBJ1-2; abundance: NA; v_gene: TRBV25-1; d_gene: NA; CDR3nt: TGTGCCAGCAGTGACAGGGTCTATGGCTACACCTTC; CDR3aa: CASSDRVYGYTF
j_gene: TRBJ1-1; abundance: NA; v_gene: TRBV7-9; d_gene: NA; CDR3nt: TGTGCCAGCAGCTTAGCGGCTCTGGGGAACACTGAAGCTTTCTTT; CDR3aa: CASSLAALGNTEAFF
j_gene: TRBJ2-7; abundance: NA; v_gene: TRBV4-1; d_gene: TRBD2; CDR3nt: TGCGCCAGCAGCGCTAAATGGGGAGGGGAGCAGTACTTC; CDR3aa: CASSAKWGGEQYF
j_gene: TRBJ2-7; abundance: NA; v_gene: TRBV27; d_gene: TRBD1; CDR3nt: TGTGCCAGCAGTTTAGGGTTGGGGACAGGGGACCACGAGCAGTACTTC; CDR3aa: CASSLGLGTGDHEQYF
j_gene: TRBJ2-5; abundance: NA; v_gene: TRBV5-8; d_gene: TRBD2; CDR3nt: TGTGCCAGCGATTTTCAGCGGGAACTAGAGACCCAGTACTTC; CDR3aa: CASDFQRELETQYF
j_gene: TRBJ2-5; abundance: NA; v_gene: TRBV29-1; d_gene: TRBD2; CDR3nt: TGCAGCGTTCCTGCTAGCGGGAGGGCCCGAGAGACCCAGTACTTC; CDR3aa: CSVPASGRARETQYF
j_gene: TRBJ1-2; abundance: NA; v_gene: TRBV7-9; d_gene: NA; CDR3nt: TGTGCCAGCAGCTTAGCGGACAGTTATGGCTACACCTTC; CDR3aa: CASSLADSYGYTF
j_gene: TRBJ2-6; abundance: NA; v_gene: TRBV29-1; d_gene: NA; CDR3nt: TGCAGCGGGAGGGTCTCTGGGGCCAACGTCCTGACTTTC; CDR3aa: CSGRVSGANVLTF
j_gene: TRBJ1-2; abundance: NA; v_gene: TRBV7-9; d_gene: TRBD1; CDR3nt: TGTGCCAGCAGCTTAGCCCGGACAGGGGGCAGCTATGGCTACACCTTC; CDR3aa: CASSLARTGGSYGYTF
j_gene: TRBJ2-4; abundance: NA; v_gene: TRBV29-1; d_gene: TRBD2; CDR3nt: TGCAGCGTTGAAGGGACTAGCGGAAACATTCAGTACTTC; CDR3aa: CSVEGTSGNIQYF
j_gene: TRBJ1-4; abundance: NA; v_gene: TRBV11-2; d_gene: NA; CDR3nt: TGTGCCAGCAGCTCTTTGACCCTGGCAACTAATGAAAAACTGTTTTTT; CDR3aa: CASSSLTLATNEKLFF
j_gene: TRBJ1-3; abundance: NA; v_gene: TRBV5-6; d_gene: TRBD1; CDR3nt: TGTGCCAGCAGCGGAACAGGGGCTGGAAACACCATATATTTT; CDR3aa: CASSGTGAGNTIYF
j_gene: TRBJ2-7; abundance: NA; v_gene: TRBV4-2; d_gene: TRBD2; CDR3nt: TGTGCCAGCAGCCAAGAAGGGCTAGCGGGTTACTACGAGCAGTACTTC; CDR3aa: CASSQEGLAGYYEQYF
j_gene: TRBJ2-3; abundance: NA; v_gene: TRBV19; d_gene: NA; CDR3nt: TGTGCCAGTAGCGGGGGCCCTAGCACAGATACGCAGTATTTT; CDR3aa: CASSGGPSTDTQYF
j_gene: TRBJ2-3; abundance: NA; v_gene: TRBV7-9; d_gene: NA; CDR3nt: TGTGCCAGCAGCAAAGGGGGCACAGATACGCAGTATTTT; CDR3aa: CASSKGGTDTQYF
j_gene: TRBJ1-2; abundance: NA; v_gene: TRBV28; d_gene: NA; CDR3nt: TGTGCCAGCAGCCACCCATCAGGGGCAAGGGGCTACACCTTC; CDR3aa: CASSHPSGARGYTF
j_gene: TRBJ2-1; abundance: NA; v_gene: TRBV30; d_gene: NA; CDR3nt: TGTGCCTGGAGTGTACAAGAGTACAATGAGCAGTTCTTC; CDR3aa: CAWSVQEYNEQFF
j_gene: TRBJ1-1; abundance: NA; v_gene: TRBV5-4; d_gene: NA; CDR3nt: TGTGCCAGCAGCTTTGGCTATGAGGGGTTCACTGAAGCTTTCTTT; CDR3aa: CASSFGYEGFTEAFF
j_gene: TRBJ2-6; abundance: NA; v_gene: TRBV19; d_gene: NA; CDR3nt: TGTGCCAGTACCTTTTCTCGGGTATCTGGGGCCAACGTCCTGACTTTC; CDR3aa: CASTFSRVSGANVLTF
j_gene: TRBJ2-7; abundance: NA; v_gene: TRBV18; d_gene: NA; CDR3nt: TGTGCCAGCTCCCGTACCGTCCTGAGCCACTACGAGCAGTACTTC; CDR3aa: CASSRTVLSHYEQYF
j_gene: TRBJ1-2; abundance: once; v_gene: TRBV30; d_gene: NA; CDR3nt: TGTGCCTGGCAGGGCCCCCTTCTAGCATATGGCTACACCTTC; CDR3aa: CAWQGPLLAYGYTF